This TCR beta chain comes out of a study of cytomegalovirus exposure and HLA in healthy donors. The study, taken as a whole, reports: In a later analysis, most CMV-associated TCR beta chains appeared HLA-restricted. According to the study, approximately 150 TCR beta chains were cytomegalovirus-associated. In a later analysis, TCR beta V- and J-gene trimming was associated with a missense DCLRE1C variant. Among immune exposure information, only CMV serostatus was available.

A multiplex PCR was run with 60 Vbeta primers and 13 Jbeta primers. This table comes from immunoSEQ multiplex PCR, and its TCRdb copy is limited to in-frame clones, with some not included. The data contain some 120,000 clones, approximately 80% of them seen just once; the ten biggest clones take up less than 4.5%. Of note for this clone: Its antigen is currently unknown.

The sample consisted of PBMCs. This TCR came from a man in his forties or fifties in good health and CMV-seronegative.

This CDR3 reads CASSPTGSTGELFF. CDR3 nucleotides: TGTGCCAGCAGCCCCACAGGGTCCACCGGGGAGCTGTTTTTT. This chain connects TRBV7-3 to TRBJ2-2; TRBD1 might be the D (6 bases). Trimming shortened V by 5 bases and J by 4 bases, and 11 bases separated the two germline ends. CDR3 length: 14 residues. The germline V gene has CDR1 SGHTA and CDR2 FQGTGA.